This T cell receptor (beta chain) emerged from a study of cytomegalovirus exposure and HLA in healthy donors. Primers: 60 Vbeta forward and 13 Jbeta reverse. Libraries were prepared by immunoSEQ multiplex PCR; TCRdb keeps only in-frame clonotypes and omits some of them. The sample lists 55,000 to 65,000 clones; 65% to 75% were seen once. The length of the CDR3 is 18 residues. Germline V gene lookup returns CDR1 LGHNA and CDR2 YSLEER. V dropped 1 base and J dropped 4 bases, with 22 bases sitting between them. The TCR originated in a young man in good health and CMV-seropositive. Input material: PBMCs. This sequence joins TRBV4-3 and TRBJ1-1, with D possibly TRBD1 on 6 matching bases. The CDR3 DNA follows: TGCGCCAGCAGCCAAGCACCCCTGGGGGGGCTAGGGACCACTGAAGCTTTCTTT. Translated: CASSQAPLGGLGTTEAFF.